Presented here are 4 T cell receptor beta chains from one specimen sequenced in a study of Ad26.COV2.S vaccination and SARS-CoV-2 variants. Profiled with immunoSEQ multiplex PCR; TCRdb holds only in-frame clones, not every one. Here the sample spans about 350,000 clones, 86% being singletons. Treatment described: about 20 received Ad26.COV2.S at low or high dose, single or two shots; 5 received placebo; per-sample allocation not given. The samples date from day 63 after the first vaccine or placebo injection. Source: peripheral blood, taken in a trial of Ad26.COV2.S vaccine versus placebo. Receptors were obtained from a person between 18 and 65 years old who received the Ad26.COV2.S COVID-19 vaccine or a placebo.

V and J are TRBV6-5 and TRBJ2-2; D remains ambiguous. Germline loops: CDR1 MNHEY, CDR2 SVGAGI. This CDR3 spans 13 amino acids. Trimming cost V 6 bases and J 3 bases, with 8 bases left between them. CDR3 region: CASRVTHTGELFF. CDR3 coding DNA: TGTGCCAGCAGAGTGACCCACACCGGGGAGCTGTTTTTT.

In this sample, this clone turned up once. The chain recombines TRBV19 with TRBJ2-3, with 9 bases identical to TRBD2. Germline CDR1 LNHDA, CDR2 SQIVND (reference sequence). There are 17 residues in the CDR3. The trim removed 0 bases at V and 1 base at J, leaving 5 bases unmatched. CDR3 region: CASSIEAAGGRTDTQYF. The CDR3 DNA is TGTGCCAGTAGTATAGAAGCAGCGGGGGGCCGCACAGATACGCAGTATTTT.

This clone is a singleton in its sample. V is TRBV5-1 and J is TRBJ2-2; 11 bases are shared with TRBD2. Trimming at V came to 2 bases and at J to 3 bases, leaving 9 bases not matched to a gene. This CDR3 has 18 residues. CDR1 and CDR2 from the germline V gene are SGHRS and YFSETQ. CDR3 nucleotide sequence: TGCGCCAGCAGCTTCTCTGGTAGCGGGGGGGCCTACACCGGGGAGCTGTTTTTT. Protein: CASSFSGSGGAYTGELFF.

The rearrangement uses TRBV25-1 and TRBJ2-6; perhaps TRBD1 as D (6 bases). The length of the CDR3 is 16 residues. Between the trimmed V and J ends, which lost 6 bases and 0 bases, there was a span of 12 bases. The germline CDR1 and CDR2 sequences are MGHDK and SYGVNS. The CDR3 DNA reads TGTGCCAGCAGGAGGGGACAACTCTCTGGGGCCAACGTCCTGACTTTC. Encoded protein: CASRRGQLSGANVLTF.